Detailed here is one T cell receptor (beta chain). Its target is not known. This sample is drawn from a study of cytotoxic CD8 clonotypes in ibrutinib-treated CLL. Whole-study findings and limits: Before falling back toward baseline at progression, clonality had risen at the time of ibrutinib response.

The trim removed 4 bases at V and 9 bases at J, leaving 13 bases unmatched. CDR1 and CDR2 from the germline V gene are MNHEY and SMNVEV (reference sequence). The CDR3 is 17 amino acids. Using immunoSEQ multiplex PCR, the repertoire was profiled, and TCRdb retains in-frame clones only, with some absent. Of 150,000 or so clones listed, about 80% are singletons. The chain links TRBV27 to TRBJ2-1; the match to TRBD1 covers 12 bases. The receptor was isolated from a human donor with chronic lymphocytic leukemia. Sequenced material: PBMCs, taken after 12 months of ibrutinib treatment. CDR3 coding DNA: TGTGCCAGCAGTTATGTGCCAGGGACAGGGGGCCTGGGTGAGCAGTTCTTC. Encoded protein: CASSYVPGTGGLGEQFF.